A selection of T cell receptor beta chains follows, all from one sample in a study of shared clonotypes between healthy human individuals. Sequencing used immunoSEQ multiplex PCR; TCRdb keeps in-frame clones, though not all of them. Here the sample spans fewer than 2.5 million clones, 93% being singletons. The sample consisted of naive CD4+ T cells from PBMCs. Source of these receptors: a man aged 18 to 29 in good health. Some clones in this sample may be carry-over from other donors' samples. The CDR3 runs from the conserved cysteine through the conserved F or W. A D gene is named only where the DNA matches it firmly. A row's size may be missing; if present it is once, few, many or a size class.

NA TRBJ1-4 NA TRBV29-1 TGCAGCGTTGAAATAGAAGAAAAACTGTTTTTT CSVEIEEKLFF
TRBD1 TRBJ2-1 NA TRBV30 TGTCGGGGACAGTTCAACAATGAGCAGTTCTTC CRGQFNNEQFF
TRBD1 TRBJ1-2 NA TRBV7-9 TGTGCCAGCAGCTACCCCGGGACAGGGGGCGCTGGCTACACCTTC CASSYPGTGGAGYTF
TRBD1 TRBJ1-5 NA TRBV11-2 TGTGCCAGCAGCTTAGATGGCACAGGGGGTATTCAGCCCCAGCATTTT CASSLDGTGGIQPQHF
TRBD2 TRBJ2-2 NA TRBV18 TGTGCCAGCTCACCCCCGGGACTAGCGGCGAACACCGGGGAGCTGTTTTTT CASSPPGLAANTGELFF
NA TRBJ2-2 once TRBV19 TGTGCCAGACTTAGACGCGAGTGGTGCACCGGGGAGCTGTTTTTT CARLRREWCTGELFF
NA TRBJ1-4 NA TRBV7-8 TGTGCCAGCAGCCAGGTGCGGACGTCCCCCAATGAAAAACTGTTTTTT CASSQVRTSPNEKLFF
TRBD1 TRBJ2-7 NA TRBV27 TGTGCCAGCAGTTTATCACGTGGACAGGCCTACGAGCAGTACTTC CASSLSRGQAYEQYF
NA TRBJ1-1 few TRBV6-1 TGTGCCAGCAGTGGCAGGACGGCCCTGAACACTGAAGCTTTCTTT CASSGRTALNTEAFF
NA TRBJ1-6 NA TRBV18 TGTGCCAGCTCACCACGTGCCGATAATTCACCCCTCCACTTT CASSPRADNSPLHF
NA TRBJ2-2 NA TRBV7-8 TGTGCCAGCAGCCCCCAAGGGGGTATACTCGCCGGGGAGCTGTTTTTT CASSPQGGILAGELFF
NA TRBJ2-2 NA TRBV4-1 TGCGCCAGCAGCCAAGAGTCCCGGGGATGGAACACCGGGGAGCTGTTTTTT CASSQESRGWNTGELFF
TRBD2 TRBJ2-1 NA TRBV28 TGTGCCAGCAGTTTAGGCGGGAGCGGGAGAACCTACAATGAGCAGTTCTTC CASSLGGSGRTYNEQFF
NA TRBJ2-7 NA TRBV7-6 TGTGCCAGCAGCTTAGTACGGGGCTCCTACGAGCAGTACTTC CASSLVRGSYEQYF
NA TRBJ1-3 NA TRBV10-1 TGCGCCAGCAGTCGCCGGGACCCGGGGCCTGGAAACACCATATATTTT CASSRRDPGPGNTIYF
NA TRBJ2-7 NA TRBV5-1 TGCGCCAGCAGCTCGGGACTCCTGATCTACGAGCAGTACTTC CASSSGLLIYEQYF
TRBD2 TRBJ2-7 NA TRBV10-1 TGCGCCAGCAGTGAGAGCGGGAGACCGAACTACGAGCAGTACTTC CASSESGRPNYEQYF
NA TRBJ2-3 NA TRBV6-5 TGTGCCAGCAGTTACCGGCAGGGGACAGATACGCAGTATTTT CASSYRQGTDTQYF
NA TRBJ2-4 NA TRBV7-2 TGTGCCAGCAGCCCATTTACGGCCAAAAACATTCAGTACTTC CASSPFTAKNIQYF
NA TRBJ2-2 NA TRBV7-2 TGTGCCAGCGGCTCCTCGGGAGCTCGCACCGGGGAGCTGTTTTTT CASGSSGARTGELFF
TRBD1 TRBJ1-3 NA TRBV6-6 TGTGCCAGCAGTTTAACGACAGGGTGGTCTGGAAACACCATATATTTT CASSLTTGWSGNTIYF
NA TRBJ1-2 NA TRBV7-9 TGTGCCAGCAGCCAAAACACAGGGAACTATGGCTACACCTTC CASSQNTGNYGYTF
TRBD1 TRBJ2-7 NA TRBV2 TGTGCCAGCAGTAAGGCCCGGGGACAGAGGATCTCCTACGAGCAGTACTTC CASSKARGQRISYEQYF
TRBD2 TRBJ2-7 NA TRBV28 TGTGCCAGCTGTGAGGCGGGGGGCTCCTACGAGCAGTACTTC CASCEAGGSYEQYF
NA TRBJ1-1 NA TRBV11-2 TGTGCCAGCAGCTTATCAGGGGTGAACACTGAAGCTTTCTTT CASSLSGVNTEAFF
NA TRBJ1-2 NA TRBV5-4 TGTGCCAGCAGCTTGGTTGGGTCAGGGTACAGTGGCTACACCTTC CASSLVGSGYSGYTF
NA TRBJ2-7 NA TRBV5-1 TGCGCCAGCAGCCCCGCCCCCTCCTACGAGCAGTACTTC CASSPAPSYEQYF
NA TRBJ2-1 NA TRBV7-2 TGTGCCAGCAGGGCAGGGGGGGACAATGAGCAGTTCTTC CASRAGGDNEQFF
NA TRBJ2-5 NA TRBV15 TGTGCCACCAGCAGGAGGGAGACCCAGTACTTC CATSRRETQYF
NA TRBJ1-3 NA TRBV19 TGTGCCAGTAGTATGGTCGATACCTCTGGAAACACCATATATTTT CASSMVDTSGNTIYF
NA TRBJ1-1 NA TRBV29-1 TGCAGCGTTGACCAAGGGGGGAGAGGTACTGAAGCTTTCTTT CSVDQGGRGTEAFF
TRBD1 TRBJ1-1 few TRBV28 TGTGCCAGCAGTTGGGACAGATCGTCAACGTCCGCTGAAGCTTTCTTT CASSWDRSSTSAEAFF
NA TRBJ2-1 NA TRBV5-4 TGTGCCAGCAGCTTGCCTGGTGTTTCGTCCGATGAGCAGTTCTTC CASSLPGVSSDEQFF
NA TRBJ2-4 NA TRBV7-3 TGTGCCAGCACCTTAGGGGGTTCCAAAAACATTCAGTACTTC CASTLGGSKNIQYF
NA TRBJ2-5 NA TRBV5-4 TGTGCCAGCAGCTCCTCGGCGGGGAGCCGAGAGACCCAGTACTTC CASSSSAGSRETQYF
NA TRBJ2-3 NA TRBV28 TGTGCCAGCAATCGCGCAGGGGACCCTAGCACAGATACGCAGTATTTT CASNRAGDPSTDTQYF
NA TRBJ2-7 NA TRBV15 TGTGCCACCAGCAGCCCTGTGGGGCCCTTGGACGAGCAGTACTTC CATSSPVGPLDEQYF